The 9 T cell receptor beta chains listed next were all sequenced from one sample in a study of blood T cells in healthy people across ages. For the second PCR, which ran for 7 to 11 cycles, a sample-barcoded 5' primer and a J-beta primer mix were used. TCRdb re-derived calls from the 5' RACE reads in MiXCR, one entry per CDR3 protein. The table has 2 million or so distinct CDR3 sequences, roughly 50% seen once. Sequencing used blood. These receptors came from a middle-aged woman in good health.

This clonotype was observed a few times. The chain uses TRBV20-1 and TRBJ1-1; weak D call: TRBD1 (5 bases). Trimming cost V 5 bases and J 0 bases, with 13 bases left between them. CDR1 is DFQATT and CDR2 is SNEGSKA in the germline V gene (reference sequence). This CDR3 region has 14 residues. CDR3 in amino acids: CSAVGRQLNTEAFF. The CDR3 DNA sequence: TGCAGTGCTGTTGGGCGACAGCTGAACACTGAAGCTTTCTTT.

The chain is built from TRBV5-1 and TRBJ2-3, with D possibly being TRBD2 (6 bases). Germline CDR1 and CDR2: SGHRS and YFSETQ. The V and J ends lost 10 bases and 2 bases respectively, with 26 bases between them. The CDR3 covers 17 residues. The CDR3 DNA reads as TGCGCCGGCACCGACCGGCCCGGGACTGGATACACAGATACGCAGTATTTT. Amino acids: CAGTDRPGTGYTDTQYF.

This clonotype was detected a few times. The rearrangement uses TRBV7-8 and TRBJ2-1; TRBD1 or TRBD2 may be the D gene (6 bases each). The CDR3 sequence is 15 residues long. Per the germline V gene, CDR1 is SGHVS and CDR2 is FQNEAQ. V gave up 2 bases and J gave up 8 bases, with 16 bases separating them. In DNA, the CDR3 is TGTGCCAGCAGCTTAACCGAGGGGGGTCTTTATGAGCAGTTCTTC. As protein: CASSLTEGGLYEQFF.

The chain couples TRBV7-9 to TRBJ2-7; the match to TRBD2 covers 8 bases. Gene TRBJ2-5 matches the end of the DNA better, so the J call may be wrong. Germline V CDR1 and CDR2: SEHNR, FQNEAQ (reference sequence). This CDR3 comprises 15 residues. The CDR3, as DNA: TGTGCCAGCAGCTCCCTCGGACTAGCTCCGGAGACCCAGTACTTC. It codes for CASSSLGLAPETQYF.

This clonotype was seen a few times. The chain has TRBV6-6 and TRBJ2-5, with 7 bases lining up with TRBD1. The end of the DNA aligns better with TRBJ2-7, so the J call may be wrong. The V gene's germline CDR1 is MNHNY and CDR2 SVGAGI (reference sequence). The CDR3 loop spans 14 amino acids. In nucleotides, the CDR3 is TGTGCCAGCAAACTAGACAGGGTTCAGAACGAGCAGTACTTC. It specifies CASKLDRVQNEQYF.

This chain connects TRBV11-1 to TRBJ2-1; 9 bases map to TRBD2. This CDR3 has 16 amino acids. Trimming cost V 5 bases and J 7 bases; bases outside gene matches: 12. The V gene's germline CDR1 is SGHAT and CDR2 FQDESV (reference sequence). CDR3: CASSPNRAGGRNEQFF. The CDR3 bases are TGTGCCAGCAGCCCAAACCGGGCGGGGGGGAGGAATGAGCAGTTCTTC.

A few counts support this clonotype. The chain is built from TRBV13 and TRBJ2-7, with TRBD1 identical over 11 bases. Germline V gives CDR1 PRHDT, CDR2 FYEKMQ (reference sequence). The length of the CDR3 is 16 residues. After removal of 5 bases from V and 0 bases from J, the junction contained 6 bases not matched to a gene. CDR3 region: CASSPGGTGGSYEQYF. The CDR3 DNA follows: TGTGCCAGCAGCCCCGGGGGGACAGGGGGCTCCTACGAGCAGTACTTC.

This clonotype was seen a handful of times. This chain connects TRBV25-1 to TRBJ2-7, with TRBD1 as a possible D gene (5 bases). The tail of the sequence fits TRBJ2-5 better, so the J call may be wrong. The CDR3 is 13 amino acids. Germline V gives CDR1 MGHDK, CDR2 SYGVNS. The CDR3 sequence: CASSDTGRETQYF. As DNA, the CDR3 is TGTGCCAGCAGTGACACAGGAAGAGAGACCCAGTACTTC.

The CDR3 loop is CASSLVIGSPPADTQYF. The CDR3 coding sequence is TGTGCCAGCAGCTTAGTCATAGGGTCCCCTCCCGCAGATACGCAGTATTTT. This chain links TRBV7-2 with TRBJ2-3; D gene unclear. The germline gives CDR1 SGHTA, CDR2 FQGNSA. The CDR3 sequence is 17 residues long. The V end was cut by 1 base, the J end by 4 bases, with 18 bases between.